The text below deals with one TCR beta chain. Its antigen is unidentified. The CDR3 totals 11 residues. V was clipped by 5 bases and J by 5 bases, with 7 bases between them. CDR1 and CDR2 from the germline V gene are MNHEY and SVGAGI. The sample is drawn from a study of OX40 agonist ivuxolimab in advanced cancers. Study observations and caveats: Relative to CD4+ cells, CD8+ T cells on average had more expanded clones. Dosing at 0.1 to 3.0 mg/kg was accompanied by clonal expansion of CD4+ and CD8+ blood T cells by week 6.

Here immunoSEQ multiplex PCR was the method, and the copy in TCRdb shows in-frame clones only, minus some. The sample lists 68,000 or so clones; 83% were seen once. Patients were ineligible given autoimmune disease history or systemic immunosuppression. The clonotype originates from an adult with an advanced solid tumor such as melanoma, head and neck, liver or kidney cancer. The chain has TRBV6-5 and TRBJ2-7; D is undetermined. This specimen consisted of CD4+ or CD8+ T cells sorted from blood, obtained in a trial of the OX40 agonist ivuxolimab. The CDR3 region has the DNA TGTGCCAGCAGTGTAGGGAACGAGCAGTACTTC. Its translation is CASSVGNEQYF.